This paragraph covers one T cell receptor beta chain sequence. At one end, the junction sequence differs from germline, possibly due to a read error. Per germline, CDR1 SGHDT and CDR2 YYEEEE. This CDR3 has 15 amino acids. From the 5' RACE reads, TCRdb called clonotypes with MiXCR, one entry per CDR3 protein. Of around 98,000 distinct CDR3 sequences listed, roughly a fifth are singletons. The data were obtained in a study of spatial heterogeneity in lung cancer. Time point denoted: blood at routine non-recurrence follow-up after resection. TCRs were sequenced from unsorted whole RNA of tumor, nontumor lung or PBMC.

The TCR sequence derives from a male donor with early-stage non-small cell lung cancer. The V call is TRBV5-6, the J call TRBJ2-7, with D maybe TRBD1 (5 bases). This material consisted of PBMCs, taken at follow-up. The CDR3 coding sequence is TGTGTCAGCAGCTTGGGGCCTGCGTCAGATTACGAGCAGTACTTC. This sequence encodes CVSSLGPASDYEQYF.